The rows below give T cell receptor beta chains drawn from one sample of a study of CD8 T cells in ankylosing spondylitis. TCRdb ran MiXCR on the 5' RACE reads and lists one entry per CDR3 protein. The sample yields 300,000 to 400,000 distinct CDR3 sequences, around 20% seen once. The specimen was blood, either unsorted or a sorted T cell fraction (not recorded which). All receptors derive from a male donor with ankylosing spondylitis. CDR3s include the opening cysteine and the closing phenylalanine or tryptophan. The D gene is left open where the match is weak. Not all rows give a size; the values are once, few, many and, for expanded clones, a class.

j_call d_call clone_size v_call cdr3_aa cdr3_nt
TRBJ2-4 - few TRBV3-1 CASSQPLAKNIQYF TGTGCCAGCAGCCAACCGTTAGCCAAAAACATTCAGTACTTC
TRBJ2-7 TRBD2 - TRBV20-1 CSASLRLAEDEQYF TGCAGTGCTAGTTTGAGGCTAGCGGAAGACGAGCAGTACTTC
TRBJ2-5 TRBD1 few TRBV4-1 CASSPFHLGQSQETQYF TGCGCCAGCAGCCCGTTTCACCTGGGACAGAGCCAAGAGACCCAGTACTTC
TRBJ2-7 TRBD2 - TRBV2 CASRLAGGEQYF TGTGCCAGCAGGCTAGCGGGAGGCGAGCAGTACTTC
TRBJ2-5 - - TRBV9 CASSVGTGFQQENQYF TGTGCCAGCAGCGTTGGGACCGGATTCCAACAAGAGAACCAGTACTTC
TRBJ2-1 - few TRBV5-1 CASSENIIEQFF TGCGCCAGCAGCGAGAATATAATTGAGCAGTTCTTC
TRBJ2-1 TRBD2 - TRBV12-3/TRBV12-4 CASRGLGGSEQFF TGTGCCAGCAGGGGACTAGGGGGATCCGAGCAGTTCTTC
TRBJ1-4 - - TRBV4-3 CASSQEGQNEKLFF TGCGCCAGCAGCCAAGAAGGTCAGAATGAAAAACTGTTTTTT
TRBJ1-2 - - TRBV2 CASSEQGAYGYTF TGTGCCAGCAGTGAGCAGGGAGCCTATGGCTACACCTTC
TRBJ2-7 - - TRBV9 CASSPSRGRSYEQYF TGTGCCAGCAGCCCGTCGCGCGGTCGAAGCTACGAGCAGTACTTC
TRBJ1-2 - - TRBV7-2 CASSLRNWTGHYGYTF TGTGCCAGCAGCTTAAGGAATTGGACGGGGCACTATGGCTACACCTTC
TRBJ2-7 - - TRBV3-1 CASSQDRKGRTVDEQYF TGTGCCAGCAGCCAAGATCGAAAGGGGAGGACAGTCGACGAGCAGTACTTC
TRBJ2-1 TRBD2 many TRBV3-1 CASSQDQSGRMQFF TGTGCCAGCAGCCAAGATCAAAGCGGGAGGATGCAGTTCTTC
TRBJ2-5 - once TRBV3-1 CASSQVGLAGETQYF TGTGCCAGCAGCCAAGTTGGCCTAGCTGGGGAGACCCAGTACTTC
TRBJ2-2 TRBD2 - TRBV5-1 CASSLPRREGSANTGELFF TGCGCCAGCAGCTTACCGAGGCGGGAGGGATCCGCGAACACCGGGGAGCTGTTTTTT
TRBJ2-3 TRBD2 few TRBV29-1 CSVWGDYKQADTQYF TGCAGCGTATGGGGGGACTACAAGCAGGCAGATACGCAGTATTTT
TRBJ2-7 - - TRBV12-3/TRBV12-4 CASSFDANSYEQYF TGTGCCAGCAGTTTTGACGCCAACTCCTACGAGCAGTACTTC
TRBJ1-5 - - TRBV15 CATSRDLFGRNQPQHF TGTGCCACCAGCAGAGATCTTTTCGGGAGGAATCAGCCCCAGCATTTT
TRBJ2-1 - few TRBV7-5 CISVSEAPDGSRDEQFF -
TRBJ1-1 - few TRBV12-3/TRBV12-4 CASSVFPNTEAFF TGTGCCAGCAGCGTGTTCCCGAACACTGAAGCTTTCTTT
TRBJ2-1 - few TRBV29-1 CSVGGTVYNEQFF TGCAGCGTGGGGGGCACCGTATACAATGAGCAGTTCTTC
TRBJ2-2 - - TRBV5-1 CASSLGLARTGELFF TGCGCCAGCAGCTTGGGCCTAGCGAGGACCGGGGAGCTGTTTTTT
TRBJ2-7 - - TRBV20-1 CSAIKVSAVYEQYF TGCAGTGCTATTAAAGTCAGCGCGGTCTACGAGCAGTACTTC
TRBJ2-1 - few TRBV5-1 CASSAGPPNEQFF TGCGCCAGCAGCGCGGGACCACCTAATGAGCAGTTCTTC
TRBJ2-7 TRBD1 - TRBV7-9 CASSLTDRNYEQYF TGTGCCAGCAGCTTAACGGACAGGAACTACGAGCAGTACTTC
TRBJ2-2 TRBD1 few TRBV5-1 CASSARQGKNTGELFF TGCGCCAGCAGCGCCCGACAGGGGAAGAACACCGGGGAGCTGTTTTTT
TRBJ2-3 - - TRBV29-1 CSLGQGSTDTQYF TGCAGTCTGGGGCAGGGGAGCACAGATACGCAGTATTTT
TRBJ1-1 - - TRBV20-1 CSARPQTGLVAEAFF TGCAGTGCTAGGCCCCAAACCGGGCTCGTCGCTGAAGCTTTCTTT
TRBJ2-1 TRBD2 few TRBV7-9 CATSSTSGRNNEQFF TGTGCCACCTCATCGACTAGCGGGAGAAACAATGAGCAGTTCTTC
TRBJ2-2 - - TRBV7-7 CASSLGGNTGELVF TGTGCCAGCAGCTTAGGAGGGAACACCGGGGAGCTGGTTTTT
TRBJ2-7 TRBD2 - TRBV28 CASREGTSGAYEQYF TGTGCCAGCAGGGAAGGTACTAGCGGAGCCTACGAGCAGTACTTC
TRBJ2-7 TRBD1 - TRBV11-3 CASSPLGTGGLEQYF TGTGCCAGCAGCCCACTGGGGACAGGGGGTCTCGAGCAGTACTTC
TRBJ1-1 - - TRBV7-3 CASSLSGGMNTEAFF TGTGCCAGCAGCTTATCAGGAGGGATGAACACTGAAGCTTTCTTT
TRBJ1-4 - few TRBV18 CASSPEGYEKLFF TGTGCCAGCTCACCGGAGGGTTATGAAAAACTGTTTTTT
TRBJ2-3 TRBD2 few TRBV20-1 CSASTGGGSGDTQYF TGCAGTGCTAGCACGGGCGGGGGAAGTGGGGATACGCAGTATTTT
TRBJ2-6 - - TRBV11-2 CASSSASSGANVLTF TGTGCCAGCAGCTCAGCCAGCTCTGGGGCCAACGTCCTGACTTTC
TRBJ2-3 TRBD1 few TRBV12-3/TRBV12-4 CASSTTGGGLTQYF TGTGCCAGCAGTACCACAGGGGGTGGTCTAACGCAGTATTTT
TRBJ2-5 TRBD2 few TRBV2 CASSRLAGVRETQYF TGTGCCAGCTCCAGACTAGCGGGAGTGAGGGAGACCCAGTACTTC
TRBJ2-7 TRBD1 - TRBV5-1 CASSYGHHTGDGYEQYF TGCGCCAGCAGCTACGGCCACCACACAGGGGATGGCTACGAGCAGTACTTC
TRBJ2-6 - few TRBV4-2 CASSQGVRAGANVLTF TGTGCCAGCAGCCAGGGGGTAAGGGCGGGGGCCAACGTCCTGACTTTC
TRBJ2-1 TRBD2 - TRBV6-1 CASRLGLFNEQFF TGTGCCAGCAGACTGGGACTATTCAATGAGCAGTTCTTC
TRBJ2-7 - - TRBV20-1 CSASPAGQPTFSEQYF TGCAGTGCTTCGCCTGCCGGACAGCCTACCTTCTCCGAGCAGTACTTC
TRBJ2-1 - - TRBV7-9 CASSVEGTYNEQFF TGTGCCAGCAGCGTTGAGGGCACCTACAATGAGCAGTTCTTC
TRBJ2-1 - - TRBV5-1 CASSLVLAGRGVTTNEQFF TGCGCCAGCAGCTTGGTTCTTGCGGGCCGTGGGGTAACCACTAATGAGCAGTTCTTC
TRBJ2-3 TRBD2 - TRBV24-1 CATSDETSGRVDTQYF TGTGCCACCAGTGACGAGACTAGCGGGAGGGTAGATACGCAGTATTTT
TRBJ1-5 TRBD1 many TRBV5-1 CASSGPGTESKFNQPQHF TGCGCCAGCAGCGGTCCCGGGACAGAAAGCAAATTCAATCAGCCCCAGCATTTT